The 10 T cell receptor beta chains in this list originate from one sample, sequenced in a study of identical twins listed by TCRdb under 2016. Library preparation used 5' RACE. For sequencing, an Illumina HiSeq 2000 was employed. TCRdb cleaned the public reads at Q25 with fastp, built clones with MiXCR and kept in-frame beta chains. Entries that share a CDR3 protein sequence are merged under the most common genes and DNA. The sample table lists some 660,000 distinct CDR3 sequences, under 9% of them with a count of one. The ten largest clones take up approximately 0.89% of the sample. In addition, the sample was reused for a study of yellow fever vaccine responses in identical twins.

Specimen: PBMCs. The receptor set was obtained from a woman aged 18-29 years in good health.

This clonotype was picked up a small number of times. The rearrangement uses TRBV5-1 and TRBJ2-5; 9 nucleotides match TRBD1. CDR3 length equals 14 residues. V was pared by 3 bases and J by 3 bases, with 3 bases of the junction left unmatched. CDR1 and CDR2 from the germline V gene are SGHRS and YFSETQ. The CDR3 sequence is CASSWGQGKETQYF. The CDR3 DNA reads as TGCGCCAGCAGCTGGGGACAGGGCAAAGAGACCCAGTACTTC.

The chain couples TRBV6-1 to TRBJ2-5, with 11 bases matching TRBD1. Germline V gene lookup returns CDR1 MNHNS and CDR2 SASEGT. CDR3 length: 14 amino acids. V shed 6 bases, J shed 5 bases, and the junction held 5 bases outside the gene matches. Here the CDR3 DNA reads TGTGCCAGCAGGGAGGGACAGGGGGGCGAGACCCAGTACTTC. It yields the protein CASREGQGGETQYF.

This clonotype appeared a few times. This sequence joins TRBV6-2 or TRBV6-3 and TRBJ2-7; 10 nucleotides agree with TRBD2. J gave up 1 base and V 4 bases, and 7 bases lay outside the gene matches. The germline CDR1 and CDR2 sequences are MNHEY and SVGEGT. This CDR3 has 16 amino acids. Written as DNA, the CDR3 is TGTGCCAGCAGTTCCCCTCTAGCGGGAGAATCCTACGAGCAGTACTTC. Its translation is CASSSPLAGESYEQYF.

The chain joins TRBV7-8 to TRBJ2-1, with TRBD1 matching over 7 bases. The V gene's germline CDR1 is SGHVS and CDR2 FQNEAQ. CDR3 length: 15 residues. Germline trimming cut 0 bases from V and 3 bases from J; bases unmatched to any gene: 2. The DNA for the CDR3 is TGTGCCAGCAGCTTAGCGAACAGGGGCTACAATGAGCAGTTCTTC. Amino acids: CASSLANRGYNEQFF.

V gene TRBV19 combines with J gene TRBJ2-7; 7 bases agree with TRBD1. Germline V gene data show CDR1 as LNHDA and CDR2 as SQIVND (reference sequence). The V gene end was trimmed by 7 bases and the J gene end by 3 bases; junction bases not matched to a gene: 6. CDR3 length equals 13 residues. CDR3 residues: CASKGARYYEQYF. DNA for the CDR3: TGTGCCAGTAAGGGGGCGCGATACTACGAGCAGTACTTC.

This clonotype showed up many times. The chain is built from TRBV2 and TRBJ2-3; 8 nucleotides agree with TRBD1. Germline CDR1 reads SNHLY; CDR2 reads FYNNEI. After removal of 7 bases from V and 3 bases from J, the junction contained 9 bases not matched to a gene. CDR3 length: 15 residues. The CDR3 loop reads CASIPDRDGTDTQYF. The CDR3 coding sequence is TGTGCCAGCATTCCGGACAGGGACGGTACAGATACGCAGTATTTT.

Only a few counts were recorded for this clonotype. This rearrangement joins TRBV7-9 to TRBJ1-1, with D possibly being TRBD1 (6 bases). Germline assignment: CDR1 SEHNR and CDR2 FQNEAQ (reference sequence). CDR3 length: 13 residues. V lost 3 bases to trimming and J lost 7 bases, with 12 bases between them. The CDR3 DNA reads as TGTGCCAGCAGCTTCGAGGACAGCATTGAAGCTTTCTTT. As protein: CASSFEDSIEAFF.

Written as DNA, the CDR3 is TGTGCCAGCAGCATTGTCACACAACCTTCGTGGGAAGGCTACACCTTC. This gives the protein CASSIVTQPSWEGYTF. This chain connects TRBV7-2 to TRBJ1-2; D is unclear. V lost 5 bases, J lost 8 bases, and 24 bases lay in between. In germline, CDR1 is SGHTA, CDR2 FQGNSA. CDR3 size: 16 residues.

This clonotype was seen more than once but under ten times. The V gene is TRBV29-1, the J gene TRBJ2-5, with TRBD2 identical over 13 bases. Germline V gene data show CDR1 as SQVTM and CDR2 as ANQGSEA. The CDR3 consists of 13 residues. V lost 5 bases, J lost 5 bases, and 2 bases stayed unmatched. This chain's CDR3 is CSVQTSGRETQYF. In DNA, the CDR3 is TGCAGCGTTCAGACTAGCGGGAGGGAGACCCAGTACTTC.

The rearrangement uses TRBV5-1 and TRBJ2-2, with 9 bases identical to TRBD1. This CDR3 region has 15 residues. The V and J ends lost 0 bases and 7 bases, in that order; junction bases with no gene match: 4. The germline V gene has CDR1 SGHRS and CDR2 YFSETQ. The chain's CDR3 is CASSLDRGQIGELFF. The CDR3 DNA follows: TGCGCCAGCAGCTTGGACAGGGGGCAAATCGGGGAGCTGTTTTTT.